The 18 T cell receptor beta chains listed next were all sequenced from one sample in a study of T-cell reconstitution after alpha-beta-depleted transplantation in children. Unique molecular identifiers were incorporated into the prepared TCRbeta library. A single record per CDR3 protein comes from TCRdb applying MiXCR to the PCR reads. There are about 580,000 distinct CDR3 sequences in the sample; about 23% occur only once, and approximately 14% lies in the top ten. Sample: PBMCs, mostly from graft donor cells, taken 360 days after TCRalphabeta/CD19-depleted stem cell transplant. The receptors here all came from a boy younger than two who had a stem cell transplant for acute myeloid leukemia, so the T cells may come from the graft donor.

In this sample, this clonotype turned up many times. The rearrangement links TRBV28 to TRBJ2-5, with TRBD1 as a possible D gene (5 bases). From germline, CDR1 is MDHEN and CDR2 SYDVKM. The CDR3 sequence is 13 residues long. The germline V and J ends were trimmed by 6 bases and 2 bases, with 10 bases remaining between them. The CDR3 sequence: CASRGAVQETQYF. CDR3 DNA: TGTGCCAGCAGAGGGGCGGTACAAGAGACCCAGTACTTC.

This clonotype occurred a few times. CDR3 amino acids: CASSEWQGGFEQYV. CDR3 nucleotides: TGTGCCAGCAGCGAGTGGCAGGGGGGCTTTGAGCAGTACGTC. V usage is TRBV28 and J usage is TRBJ2-7, with D maybe TRBD1 (7 bases). Germline loops: CDR1 MDHEN, CDR2 SYDVKM. V was cut by 6 bases and J by 7 bases, with 19 bases left in between. CDR3 length equals 14 residues.

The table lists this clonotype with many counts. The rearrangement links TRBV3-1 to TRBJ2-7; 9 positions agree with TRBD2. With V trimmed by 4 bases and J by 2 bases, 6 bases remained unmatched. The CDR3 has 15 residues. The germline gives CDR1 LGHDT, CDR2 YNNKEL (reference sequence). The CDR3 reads CASSRLAGAPYEQYV. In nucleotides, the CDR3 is TGTGCCAGCAGCCGTTTAGCGGGGGCCCCCTACGAGCAGTACGTC.

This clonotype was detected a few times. This chain's CDR3 is CASSLVTVSEQYF. Here the CDR3 DNA reads TGTGCCAGCAGCTTAGTGACTGTCTCGGAGCAGTATTTT. The rearrangement uses TRBV7-9 and TRBJ2-3; D not resolved. Per germline, CDR1 SEHNR and CDR2 FQNEAQ (reference sequence). The CDR3 has 13 amino acids. V was pared by 1 base and J by 11 bases, with 13 bases between.

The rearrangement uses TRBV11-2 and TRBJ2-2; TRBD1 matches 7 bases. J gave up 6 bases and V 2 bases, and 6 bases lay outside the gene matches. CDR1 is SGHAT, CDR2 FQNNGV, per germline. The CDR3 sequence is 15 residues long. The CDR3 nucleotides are TGTGCCAGCAGCTTAACCATAGGGACAGCCGGGGAGCTGTTTTTT. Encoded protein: CASSLTIGTAGELFF. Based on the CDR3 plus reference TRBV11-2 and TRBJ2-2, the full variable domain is EAGVAQSPRYKIIEKRQSVAFWCNPISGHATLYWYQQILGQGPKLLIQFQNNGVVDDSQLPKDRFSAERLKGVDSTLKIQPAKLEDSAVYLCASSLTIGTAGELFFGEGSRLTVL.

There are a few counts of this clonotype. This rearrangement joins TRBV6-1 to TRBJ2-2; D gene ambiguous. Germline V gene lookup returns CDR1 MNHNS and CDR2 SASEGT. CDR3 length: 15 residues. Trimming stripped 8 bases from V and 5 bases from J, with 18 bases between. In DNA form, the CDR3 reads TGTGCCAGCTCCAGCACCCGTGGGGATACCGGGGAGCTGTTTTTT. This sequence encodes CASSSTRGDTGELFF.

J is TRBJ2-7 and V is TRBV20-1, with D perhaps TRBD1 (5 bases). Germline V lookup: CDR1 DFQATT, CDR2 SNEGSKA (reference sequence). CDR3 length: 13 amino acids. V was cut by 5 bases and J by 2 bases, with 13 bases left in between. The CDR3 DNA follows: TGCAGTGCTGGTGGTAGGGGAACCTACGAGCAGTACTTC. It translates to CSAGGRGTYEQYF.

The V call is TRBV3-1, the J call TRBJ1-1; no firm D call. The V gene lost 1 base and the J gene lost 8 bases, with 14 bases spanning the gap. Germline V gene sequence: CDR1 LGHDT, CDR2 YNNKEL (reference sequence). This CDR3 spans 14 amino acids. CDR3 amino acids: CASSQVGSGNEAFF. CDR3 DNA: TGTGCCAGCAGCCAAGTCGGCTCGGGGAACGAAGCTTTCTTT.

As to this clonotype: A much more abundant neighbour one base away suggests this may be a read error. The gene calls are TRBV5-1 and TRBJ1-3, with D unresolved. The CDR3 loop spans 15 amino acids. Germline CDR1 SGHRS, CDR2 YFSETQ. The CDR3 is CASSYDTPSGNAIYF. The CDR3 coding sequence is TGCGCCAGCAGCTATGACACCCCCTCTGGAAACGCCATATATTTT.

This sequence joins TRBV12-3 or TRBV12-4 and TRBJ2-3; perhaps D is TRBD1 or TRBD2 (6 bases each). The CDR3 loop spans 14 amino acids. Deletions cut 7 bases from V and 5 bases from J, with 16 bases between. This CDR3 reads CASTPRGQGDTQYF. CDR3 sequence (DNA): TGTGCCAGCACCCCCCGGGGGCAAGGAGATACGCAGTATTTT.

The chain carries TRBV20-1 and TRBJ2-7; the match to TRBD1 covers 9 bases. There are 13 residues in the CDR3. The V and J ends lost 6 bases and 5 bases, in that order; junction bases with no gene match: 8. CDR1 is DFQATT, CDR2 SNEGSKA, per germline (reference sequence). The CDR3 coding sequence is TGCAGTGCCCTTGGGACAGGGAAGCACGAGCAGTACTTC. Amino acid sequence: CSALGTGKHEQYF.

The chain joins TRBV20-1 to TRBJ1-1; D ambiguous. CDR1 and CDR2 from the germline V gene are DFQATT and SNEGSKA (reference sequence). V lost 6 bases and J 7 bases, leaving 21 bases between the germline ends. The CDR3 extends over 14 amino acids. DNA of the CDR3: TGCAGTGCCTCTATCGACACGACTTGGGGTGAAGCTTTCTTT. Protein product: CSASIDTTWGEAFF.

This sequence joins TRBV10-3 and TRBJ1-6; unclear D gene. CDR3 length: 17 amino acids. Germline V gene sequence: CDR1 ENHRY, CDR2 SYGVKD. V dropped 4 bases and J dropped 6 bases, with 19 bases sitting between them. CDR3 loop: CAISGGGQPTPNSPLHF. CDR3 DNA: TGTGCCATCAGTGGTGGCGGGCAGCCCACCCCTAATTCACCCCTCCACTTT.

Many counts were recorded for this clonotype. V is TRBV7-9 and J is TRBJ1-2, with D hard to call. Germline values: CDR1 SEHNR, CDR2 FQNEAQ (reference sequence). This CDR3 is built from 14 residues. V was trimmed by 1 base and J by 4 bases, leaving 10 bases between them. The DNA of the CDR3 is TGTGCCAGCAGCTTAGAGGGCGGATCCTATGGCTACACCTTC. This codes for CASSLEGGSYGYTF.

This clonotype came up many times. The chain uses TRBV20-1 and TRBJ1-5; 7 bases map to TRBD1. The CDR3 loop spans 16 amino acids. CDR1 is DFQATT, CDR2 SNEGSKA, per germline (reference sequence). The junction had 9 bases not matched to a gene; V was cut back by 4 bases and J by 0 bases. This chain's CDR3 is CSAISGTATSNQPQHF. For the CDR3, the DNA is TGCAGTGCTATTTCAGGGACAGCCACTAGCAATCAGCCCCAGCATTTT.

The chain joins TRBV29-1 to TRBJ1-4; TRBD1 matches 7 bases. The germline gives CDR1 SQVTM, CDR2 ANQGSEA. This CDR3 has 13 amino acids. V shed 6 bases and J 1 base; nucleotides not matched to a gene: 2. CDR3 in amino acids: CSVTGETNEKLFF. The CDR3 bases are TGCAGCGTCACAGGGGAAACTAATGAAAAACTGTTTTTT.

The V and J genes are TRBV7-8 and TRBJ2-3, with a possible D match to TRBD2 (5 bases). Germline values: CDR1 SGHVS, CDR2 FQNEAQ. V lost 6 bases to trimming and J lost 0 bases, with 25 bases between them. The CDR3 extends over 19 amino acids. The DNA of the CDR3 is TGTGCCAGCAGTAATACCGAGGACGGACTCAGTACTAGCACAGATACGCAGTATTTT. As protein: CASSNTEDGLSTSTDTQYF.

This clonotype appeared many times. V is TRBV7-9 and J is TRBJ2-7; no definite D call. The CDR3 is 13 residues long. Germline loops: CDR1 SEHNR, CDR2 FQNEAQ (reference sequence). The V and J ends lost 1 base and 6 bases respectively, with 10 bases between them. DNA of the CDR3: TGTGCCAGCAGCTTAGTCGAGGACGTCGAGCAGTACGTC. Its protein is CASSLVEDVEQYV.